Presented here are 10 T cell receptor beta chains from one specimen sequenced in a study of blood T cell repertoires in COVID-19. Libraries were prepared by immunoSEQ multiplex PCR; TCRdb keeps only in-frame clonotypes and omits some of them. The sample has 150,000 to 200,000 clones; roughly 80% are singletons. Sample: PBMCs or T cells enriched from blood (not recorded which). The source is a woman aged 45-60 years who had recovered from COVID-19.

The rearrangement uses TRBV7-3 and TRBJ2-2; D might be TRBD1 (6 bases). Germline CDR1 SGHTA, CDR2 FQGTGA. The length of the CDR3 is 15 residues. Trimming shortened V by 3 bases and J by 1 base, and 9 bases separated the two germline ends. CDR3 coding DNA: TGTGCCAGCAGCTTCATGACAGGGAACACCGGGGAGCTGTTTTTT. Its protein product is CASSFMTGNTGELFF.

The chain couples TRBV2 to TRBJ1-2; possibly TRBD1 for D (5 bases). Germline loops: CDR1 SNHLY, CDR2 FYNNEI. The CDR3 runs 13 residues. V was pared by 7 bases and J by 8 bases, with 17 bases between. CDR3 DNA: TGTGCCAGCACCCGGGAGGGGCGCGGCGGCTACACCTTC. Translation gives CASTREGRGGYTF.

This chain connects TRBV6-5 to TRBJ2-1; no clear D gene. Germline assignment: CDR1 MNHEY and CDR2 SVGAGI. The CDR3 sequence is 13 residues long. V lost 0 bases and J lost 8, with 8 bases in between. CDR3 nucleotides: TGTGCCAGCAGTTACTCGACCCTAGATGAGCAGTTCTTC. Protein: CASSYSTLDEQFF.

The chain couples TRBV11-2 to TRBJ2-1; 13 bases align to TRBD2. CDR1 and CDR2 from the germline V gene are SGHAT and FQNNGV. Losses at the gene ends were 5 bases for V and 7 bases for J; bases not matched to a gene: 5. The CDR3 runs 15 residues. The CDR3 DNA reads as TGTGCCAGCAGCCGGACTAGCGGGAGTTTAAATGAGCAGTTCTTC. Protein: CASSRTSGSLNEQFF.

The V gene is TRBV19, the J gene TRBJ2-1; D possibly corresponds to TRBD1 (6 bases). The length of the CDR3 is 16 residues. Germline values: CDR1 LNHDA, CDR2 SQIVND (reference sequence). V shed 6 bases and J shed 10 bases, with 25 bases lying between them. CDR3: CASSYWGRGASLEQFF. CDR3 sequence (DNA): TGTGCCAGTAGCTACTGGGGCAGGGGAGCCTCCTTGGAGCAGTTCTTC.

The V gene is TRBV24-1, the J gene TRBJ1-1; D unclear. V was shortened by 5 bases and J by 4 bases, with 10 bases between the two germline ends. The germline gives CDR1 KGHDR, CDR2 SFDVKD. The length of the CDR3 is 13 residues. CDR3 protein: CATSGAVSTEAFF. Written as DNA, the CDR3 is TGTGCCACCAGTGGGGCTGTGAGCACTGAAGCTTTCTTT.

V is TRBV6-5 and J is TRBJ2-7; 7 bases align to TRBD1. Germline loops: CDR1 MNHEY, CDR2 SVGAGI. Losses at the gene ends were 7 bases for V and 6 bases for J; bases not matched to a gene: 6. This CDR3 has 12 amino acids. The CDR3: CASTTGDREQYF. In DNA, the CDR3 is TGTGCCAGCACTACAGGGGATCGCGAGCAGTACTTC.

V gene TRBV12-5 combines with J gene TRBJ2-5, with TRBD2 matching over 8 bases. Germline assignment: CDR1 LGHNT and CDR2 FRNRAP. The CDR3 has 16 amino acids. Trimming cost V 2 bases and J 0 bases; bases outside gene matches: 5. This chain's CDR3 is CASGLYGLANQETQYF. The CDR3 DNA sequence: TGTGCTAGTGGTTTGTATGGACTAGCCAACCAAGAGACCCAGTACTTC.

This rearrangement joins TRBV19 to TRBJ2-7, with 8 bases that match TRBD1. The trim removed 9 bases at V and 4 bases at J, leaving 14 bases unmatched. The CDR3 length is 15 residues. The germline gives CDR1 LNHDA, CDR2 SQIVND (reference sequence). The CDR3: CASRVTSGQAYEQYF. The CDR3, as DNA: TGTGCCAGCCGAGTAACGTCGGGACAGGCTTACGAGCAGTACTTC.

As DNA, the CDR3 is TGTGCCAGCAGTTCCTCCCCAGCGGGAGAATCGTATGAGCAGTTCTTC. The encoded protein is CASSSSPAGESYEQFF. This rearrangement joins TRBV28 to TRBJ2-1; 8 positions match TRBD2. Unmatched junction bases numbered 13, after V lost 4 bases and J lost 8 bases. Germline CDR1 reads MDHEN; CDR2 reads SYDVKM. The CDR3 sequence is 16 residues long.